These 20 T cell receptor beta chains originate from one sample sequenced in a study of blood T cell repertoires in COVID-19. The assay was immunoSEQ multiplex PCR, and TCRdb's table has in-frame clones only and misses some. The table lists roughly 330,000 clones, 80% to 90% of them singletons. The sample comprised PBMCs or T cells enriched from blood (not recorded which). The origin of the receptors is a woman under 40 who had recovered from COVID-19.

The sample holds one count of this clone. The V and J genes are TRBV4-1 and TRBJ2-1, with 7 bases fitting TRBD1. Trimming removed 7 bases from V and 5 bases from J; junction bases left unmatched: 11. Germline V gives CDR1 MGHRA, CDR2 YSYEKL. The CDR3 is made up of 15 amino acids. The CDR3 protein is CASTLRGGRDNEQFF. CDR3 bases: TGCGCCAGCACCCTTCGAGGGGGCAGGGACAATGAGCAGTTCTTC.

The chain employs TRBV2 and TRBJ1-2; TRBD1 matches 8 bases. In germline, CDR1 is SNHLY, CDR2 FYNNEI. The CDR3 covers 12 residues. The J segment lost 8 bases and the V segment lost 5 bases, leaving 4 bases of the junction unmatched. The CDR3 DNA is TGTGCCAGCAGTCTGGACAGGGTCGGCTACACCTTC. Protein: CASSLDRVGYTF.

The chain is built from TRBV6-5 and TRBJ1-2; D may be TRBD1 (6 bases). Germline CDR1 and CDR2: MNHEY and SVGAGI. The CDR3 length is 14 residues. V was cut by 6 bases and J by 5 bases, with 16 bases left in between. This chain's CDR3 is CASSARKGGYGYTF. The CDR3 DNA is TGTGCCAGCAGCGCAAGAAAGGGGGGGTATGGCTACACCTTC.

CDR3 sequence reads: CASTPPSNYGYTF. CDR3 in DNA: TGTGCCAGCACCCCCCCGTCTAACTATGGCTACACCTTC. The genes are TRBV7-2 and TRBJ1-2; D is unclear. V was cut by 7 bases and J by 0 bases, with 9 bases left in between. This CDR3 is 13 amino acids long. Germline V CDR1 and CDR2: SGHTA, FQGNSA.

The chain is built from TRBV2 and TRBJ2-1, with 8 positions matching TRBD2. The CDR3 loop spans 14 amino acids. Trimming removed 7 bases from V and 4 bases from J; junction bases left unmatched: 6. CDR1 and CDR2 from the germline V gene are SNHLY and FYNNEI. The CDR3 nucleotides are TGTGCCAGCAAGAGCGAGCGGGGGTACAATGAGCAGTTCTTC. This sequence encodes CASKSERGYNEQFF.

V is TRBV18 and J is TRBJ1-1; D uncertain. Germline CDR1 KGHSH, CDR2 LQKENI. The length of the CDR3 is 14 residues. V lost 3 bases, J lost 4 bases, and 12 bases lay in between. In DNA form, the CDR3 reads TGTGCCAGCTCACCCCGGACTGGGCCCACTGAAGCTTTCTTT. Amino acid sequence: CASSPRTGPTEAFF.

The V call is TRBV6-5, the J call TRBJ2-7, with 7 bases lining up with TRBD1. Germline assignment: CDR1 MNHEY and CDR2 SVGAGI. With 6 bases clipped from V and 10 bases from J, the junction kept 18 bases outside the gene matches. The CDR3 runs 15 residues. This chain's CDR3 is CASRALGQTLGSQYF. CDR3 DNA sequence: TGTGCCAGCAGGGCCCTGGGACAGACCTTAGGCTCCCAGTACTTC.

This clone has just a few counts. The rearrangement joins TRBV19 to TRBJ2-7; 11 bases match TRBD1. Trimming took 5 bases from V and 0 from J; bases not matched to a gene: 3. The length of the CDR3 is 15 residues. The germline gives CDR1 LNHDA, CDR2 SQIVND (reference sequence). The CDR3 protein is CASSRGQGGSYEQYF. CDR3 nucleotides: TGTGCCAGTAGTCGGGGACAGGGGGGCTCCTACGAGCAGTACTTC.

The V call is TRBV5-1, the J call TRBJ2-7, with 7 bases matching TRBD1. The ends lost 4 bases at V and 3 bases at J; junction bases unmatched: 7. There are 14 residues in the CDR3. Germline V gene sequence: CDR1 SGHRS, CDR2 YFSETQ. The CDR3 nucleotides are TGCGCCAGCAGCGGAACAGGGGTCCTCTACGAGCAGTACTTC. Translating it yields CASSGTGVLYEQYF.

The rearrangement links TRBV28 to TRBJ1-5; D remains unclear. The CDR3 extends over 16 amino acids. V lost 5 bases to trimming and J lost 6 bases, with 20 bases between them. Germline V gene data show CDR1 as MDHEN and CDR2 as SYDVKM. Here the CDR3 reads CASSLGGINFGQPQHF. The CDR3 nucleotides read TGTGCCAGCAGTCTCGGAGGAATAAACTTTGGTCAGCCCCAGCATTTT.

The DNA for the CDR3 is TGTGCCAGCAGCTTATTTCGGTCGGGGGGCCTCTCCTACGAGCAGTACTTC. Residues: CASSLFRSGGLSYEQYF. The gene calls are TRBV13 and TRBJ2-7, with D possibly TRBD2 on 7 matching bases. V shed 2 bases and J shed 0 bases, with 17 bases lying between them. This CDR3 comprises 17 residues. Germline assignment: CDR1 PRHDT and CDR2 FYEKMQ (reference sequence).

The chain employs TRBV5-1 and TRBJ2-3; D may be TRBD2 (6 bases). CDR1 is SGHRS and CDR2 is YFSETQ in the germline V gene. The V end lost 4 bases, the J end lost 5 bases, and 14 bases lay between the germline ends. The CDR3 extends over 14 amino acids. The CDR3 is CASSLATEGDTQYF. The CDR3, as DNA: TGCGCCAGCAGCCTGGCCACGGAGGGAGATACGCAGTATTTT.

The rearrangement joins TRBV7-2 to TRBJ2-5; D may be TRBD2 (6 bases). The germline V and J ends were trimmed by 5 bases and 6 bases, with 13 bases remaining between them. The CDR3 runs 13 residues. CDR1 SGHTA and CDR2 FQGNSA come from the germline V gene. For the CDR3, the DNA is TGTGCCAGCAGCCCGGACTATACTAAGACCCAGTACTTC. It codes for CASSPDYTKTQYF. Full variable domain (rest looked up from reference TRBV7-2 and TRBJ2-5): GAGVSQSPSNKVTEKGKDVELRCDPISGHTALYWYRQSLGQGLEFLIYFQGNSAPDKSGLPSDRFSAERTGGSVSTLTIQRTQQEDSAVYLCASSPDYTKTQYFGPGTRLLVL.

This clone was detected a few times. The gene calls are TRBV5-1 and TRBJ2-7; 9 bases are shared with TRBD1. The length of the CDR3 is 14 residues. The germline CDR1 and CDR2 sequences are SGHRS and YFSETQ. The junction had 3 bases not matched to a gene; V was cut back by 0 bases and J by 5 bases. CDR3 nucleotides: TGCGCCAGCAGCTTGGAGGACAGGGGCCACGAGCAGTACTTC. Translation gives CASSLEDRGHEQYF.

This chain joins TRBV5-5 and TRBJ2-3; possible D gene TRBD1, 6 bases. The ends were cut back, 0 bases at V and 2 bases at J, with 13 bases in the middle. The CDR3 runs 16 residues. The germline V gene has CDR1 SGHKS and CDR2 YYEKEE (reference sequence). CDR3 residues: CASSLDRDTYTDTQYF. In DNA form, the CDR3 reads TGTGCCAGCAGCTTGGATAGGGACACTTACACAGATACGCAGTATTTT.

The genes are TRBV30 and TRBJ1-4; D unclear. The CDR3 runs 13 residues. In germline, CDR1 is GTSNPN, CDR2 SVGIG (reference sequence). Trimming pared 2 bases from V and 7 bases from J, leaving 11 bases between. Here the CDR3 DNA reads TGTGCCTGGAGTTCTCACAGAAGTGAAAAACTGTTTTTT. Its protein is CAWSSHRSEKLFF. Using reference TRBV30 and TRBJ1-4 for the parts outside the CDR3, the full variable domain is SQTIHQWPATLVQPVGSPLSLECTVEGTSNPNLYWYRQAAGRGLQLLFYSVGIGQISSEVPQNLSASRPQDRQFILSSKKLLLSDSGFYLCAWSSHRSEKLFFGSGTQLSVL.

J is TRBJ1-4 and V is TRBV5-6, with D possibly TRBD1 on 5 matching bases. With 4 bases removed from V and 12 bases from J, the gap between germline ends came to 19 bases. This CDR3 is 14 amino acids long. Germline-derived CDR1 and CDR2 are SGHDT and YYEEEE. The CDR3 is CASSPGLGLVELFF. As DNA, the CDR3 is TGTGCCAGCAGCCCGGGACTGGGCCTGGTCGAACTGTTTTTT.

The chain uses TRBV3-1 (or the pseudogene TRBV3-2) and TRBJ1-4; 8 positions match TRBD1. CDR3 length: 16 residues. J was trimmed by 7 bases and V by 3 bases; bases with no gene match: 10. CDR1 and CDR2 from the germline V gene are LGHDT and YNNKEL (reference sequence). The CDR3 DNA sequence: TGTGCCAGCAGCCAGGCGAGACAGGGGAGGAGTGAAAAACTGTTTTTT. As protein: CASSQARQGRSEKLFF.

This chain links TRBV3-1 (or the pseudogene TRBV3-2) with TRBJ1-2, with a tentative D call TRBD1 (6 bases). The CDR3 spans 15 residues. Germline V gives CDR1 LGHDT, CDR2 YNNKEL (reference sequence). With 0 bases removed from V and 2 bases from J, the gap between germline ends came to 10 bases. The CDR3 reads CASSQDRGQNYGYTF. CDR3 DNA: TGTGCCAGCAGCCAAGATAGGGGACAAAACTATGGCTACACCTTC.

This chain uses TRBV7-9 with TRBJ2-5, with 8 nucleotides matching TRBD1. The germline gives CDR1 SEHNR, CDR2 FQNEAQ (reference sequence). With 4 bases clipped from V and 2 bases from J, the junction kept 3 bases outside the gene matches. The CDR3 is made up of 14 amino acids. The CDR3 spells CASSSDRGQETQYF. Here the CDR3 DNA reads TGTGCCAGCAGCTCAGACAGGGGTCAAGAGACCCAGTACTTC.